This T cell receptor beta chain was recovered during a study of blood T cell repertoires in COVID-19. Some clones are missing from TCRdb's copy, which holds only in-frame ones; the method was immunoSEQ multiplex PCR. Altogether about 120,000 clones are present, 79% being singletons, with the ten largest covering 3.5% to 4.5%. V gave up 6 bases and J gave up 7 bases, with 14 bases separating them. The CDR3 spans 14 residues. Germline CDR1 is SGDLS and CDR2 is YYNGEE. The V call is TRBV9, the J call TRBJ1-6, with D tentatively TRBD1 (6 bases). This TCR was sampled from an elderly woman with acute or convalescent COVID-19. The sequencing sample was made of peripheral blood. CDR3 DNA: TGTGCCAGCACACCGGCCCAGGGGAATTCACCCCTCCACTTT. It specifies CASTPAQGNSPLHF. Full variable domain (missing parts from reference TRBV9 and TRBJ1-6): DSGVTQTPKHLITATGQRVTLRCSPRSGDLSVYWYQQSLDQGLQFLIQYYNGEERAKGNILERFSAQQFPDLHSELNLSSLELGDSALYFCASTPAQGNSPLHFGNGTRLTVT.